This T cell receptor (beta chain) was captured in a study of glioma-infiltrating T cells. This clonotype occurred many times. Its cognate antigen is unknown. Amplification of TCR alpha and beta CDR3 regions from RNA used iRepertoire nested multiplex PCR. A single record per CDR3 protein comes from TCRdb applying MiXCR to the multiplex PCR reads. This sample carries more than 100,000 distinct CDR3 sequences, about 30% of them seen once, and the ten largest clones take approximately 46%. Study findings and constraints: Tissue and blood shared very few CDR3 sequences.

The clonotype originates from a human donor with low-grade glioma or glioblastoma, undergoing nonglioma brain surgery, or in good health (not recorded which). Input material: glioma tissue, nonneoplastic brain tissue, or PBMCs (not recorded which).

The CDR3 DNA sequence: TGTGCCAGCAGAGTAACAGGGAACACTGAAGCTTTCTTT. Amino acid sequence: CASRVTGNTEAFF. This sequence joins TRBV2 and TRBJ1-1; possible D gene TRBD1, 5 bases. Germline assignment: CDR1 SNHLY and CDR2 FYNNEI. V was trimmed by 6 bases and J by 1 base, leaving 9 bases between them. The CDR3 runs 13 residues.